This entry features one T cell receptor (beta chain) sequence. Its antigen remains unidentified. The trim removed 5 bases at V and 4 bases at J, leaving 8 bases unmatched. Germline loops: CDR1 SEHNR, CDR2 FQNEAQ (reference sequence). CDR3 length equals 17 residues. This specimen comes from a study of OX40 agonist ivuxolimab in advanced cancers. In the study overall: The diagnoses of dose-escalation patients were hepatocellular carcinoma, melanoma, renal cell or head and neck cancer. Partial responses were achieved by three patients, of whom one had hepatocellular carcinoma and two had cutaneous melanoma. Allowance was made for prior anti-PD-1, anti-PD-L1 or anti-CTLA-4 therapy, and roughly 40% had some. General observations from the study: Nonresponders included some who also had low normalized T-cell clonal expansion.

Here immunoSEQ multiplex PCR was the method, and the copy in TCRdb shows in-frame clones only, minus some. In the table there are about 71,000 clones, 94% of which are singletons. Source: CD4+ or CD8+ T cells sorted from blood, taken in a trial of the OX40 agonist ivuxolimab. The source of this sequence is an adult with an advanced solid tumor such as melanoma, head and neck, liver or kidney cancer. V usage is TRBV7-9 and J usage is TRBJ2-2, with 12 positions matching TRBD1. CDR3 in amino acids: CASSPEPGQGATGELFF. CDR3 sequence (DNA): TGTGCCAGCAGCCCAGAACCGGGACAGGGGGCCACCGGGGAGCTGTTTTTT.